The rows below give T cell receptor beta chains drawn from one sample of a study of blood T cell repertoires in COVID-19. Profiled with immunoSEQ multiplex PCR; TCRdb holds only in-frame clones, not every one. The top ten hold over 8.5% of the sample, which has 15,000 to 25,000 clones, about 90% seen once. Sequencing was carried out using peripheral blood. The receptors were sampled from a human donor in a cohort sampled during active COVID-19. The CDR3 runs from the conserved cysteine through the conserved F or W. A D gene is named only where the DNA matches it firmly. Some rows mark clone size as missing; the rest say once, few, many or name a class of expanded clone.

cdr3_nt: TGTGCCAGCAGCCCACGCGGGAACAATCAGCCCCAGCATTTT
cdr3_aa: CASSPRGNNQPQHF
d_call: -
clone_size: -
v_call: TRBV6-2/TRBV6-3
j_call: TRBJ1-5

cdr3_nt: TGTGCCAGCAGCGTAGAGGGGGCCGATGGCTACACCTTC
cdr3_aa: CASSVEGADGYTF
d_call: TRBD1
clone_size: -
v_call: TRBV9
j_call: TRBJ1-2

cdr3_nt: TGTGCCAGCAGCTTAGGACACTCTGGAAACACCATATATTTT
cdr3_aa: CASSLGHSGNTIYF
d_call: -
clone_size: -
v_call: TRBV11-2
j_call: TRBJ1-3

cdr3_nt: TGTGCCAGTAGTATAAAAGAGGGGGCTAGCACTGAAGCTTTCTTT
cdr3_aa: CASSIKEGASTEAFF
d_call: TRBD1
clone_size: -
v_call: TRBV19
j_call: TRBJ1-1

cdr3_nt: TGTGCCAGTAGTCCCCCCATAGGTCAAGGGTCCGGGGGCCAAGAGACCCAGTACTTC
cdr3_aa: CASSPPIGQGSGGQETQYF
d_call: -
clone_size: -
v_call: TRBV19
j_call: TRBJ2-5

cdr3_nt: TGTGCCAGCAGTCCTCTCCGGGCTGGGGCCACTGAAGCTTTCTTT
cdr3_aa: CASSPLRAGATEAFF
d_call: -
clone_size: -
v_call: TRBV2
j_call: TRBJ1-1

cdr3_nt: TGTGCCAGCAGGGACCCGGGAGGTCCCCTCTACGAGCAGTACTTC
cdr3_aa: CASRDPGGPLYEQYF
d_call: TRBD2
clone_size: once
v_call: TRBV6-5
j_call: TRBJ2-7

cdr3_nt: TGCGCCAGCAGCTTGGGTATGAACACTGAAGCTTTCTTT
cdr3_aa: CASSLGMNTEAFF
d_call: -
clone_size: few
v_call: TRBV5-1
j_call: TRBJ1-1

cdr3_nt: TGTGCCACTAAGACAGGGGTTATTTTATTAGGGGACACTGAAGCTTTCTTT
cdr3_aa: CATKTGVILLGDTEAFF
d_call: TRBD1
clone_size: -
v_call: TRBV19
j_call: TRBJ1-1

cdr3_nt: TGTGCCAGCAGTGAACTAGGCCAGCCCCAGCATTTT
cdr3_aa: CASSELGQPQHF
d_call: -
clone_size: -
v_call: TRBV12-3/TRBV12-4
j_call: TRBJ1-5

cdr3_nt: TGTGCCAGCAGCCCGGGACAGGGGAAAGGCTACACCTTC
cdr3_aa: CASSPGQGKGYTF
d_call: TRBD1
clone_size: -
v_call: TRBV6-5
j_call: TRBJ1-2

cdr3_nt: TGTGCCGCCGCATCATCGGTTTCGGCGAACACCGGGGAGCTGTTTTTT
cdr3_aa: CAAASSVSANTGELFF
d_call: -
clone_size: few
v_call: TRBV2
j_call: TRBJ2-2

cdr3_nt: TGCGCCAGCAGCTTGGCGGGGGGGTACACTGAAGCTTTCTTT
cdr3_aa: CASSLAGGYTEAFF
d_call: -
clone_size: once
v_call: TRBV5-1
j_call: TRBJ1-1

cdr3_nt: TGTGCCAGTAGTAGGAGGGACAGGGAGTCCGAGCAGTACTTC
cdr3_aa: CASSRRDRESEQYF
d_call: TRBD1
clone_size: -
v_call: TRBV19
j_call: TRBJ2-7

cdr3_nt: TGTGCCAGCAGCATCCTCAGGGATAATTACGAGCAGTACTTC
cdr3_aa: CASSILRDNYEQYF
d_call: -
clone_size: -
v_call: TRBV5-6
j_call: TRBJ2-7

cdr3_nt: TGTGCCAGCAATGGAGGCTCTGGAAACACCATATATTTT
cdr3_aa: CASNGGSGNTIYF
d_call: -
clone_size: -
v_call: TRBV6-5
j_call: TRBJ1-3

cdr3_nt: TGTGCCAGCAGCTTGGAAGGGACAGCGGCTTATGGCTACACCTTC
cdr3_aa: CASSLEGTAAYGYTF
d_call: TRBD1
clone_size: -
v_call: TRBV11-2
j_call: TRBJ1-2

cdr3_nt: TGTGCCAGCTCACCAATGGGACAGGGGGGGGGTTATCACACTGAAGCTTTCTTT
cdr3_aa: CASSPMGQGGGYHTEAFF
d_call: TRBD1
clone_size: -
v_call: TRBV18
j_call: TRBJ1-1

cdr3_nt: TGTGCCACCAGCAGAGATCGGGGAAACACCATATATTTT
cdr3_aa: CATSRDRGNTIYF
d_call: -
clone_size: -
v_call: TRBV15
j_call: TRBJ1-3

cdr3_nt: TGTGCCAGCAGTTACCCGGCGATCGTAAACAGTGGGGGCAATGAAGAGACCCAGTACTTC
cdr3_aa: CASSYPAIVNSGGNEETQYF
d_call: -
clone_size: -
v_call: TRBV6-2/TRBV6-3
j_call: TRBJ2-5

cdr3_nt: TGCAGTGCTAGTTTAGAATTCCAAGAGACCCAGTACTTC
cdr3_aa: CSASLEFQETQYF
d_call: -
clone_size: -
v_call: TRBV20-1
j_call: TRBJ2-5

cdr3_nt: TGTGCCAGCAGCTCCCACAGGGGGAGTGGCGAGACCCAGTACTTC
cdr3_aa: CASSSHRGSGETQYF
d_call: TRBD1
clone_size: -
v_call: TRBV11-3
j_call: TRBJ2-5

cdr3_nt: TGTGCCAGCAGTGTTGGGTCCCGAGGTACCGGGGAGCTGTTTTTT
cdr3_aa: CASSVGSRGTGELFF
d_call: -
clone_size: -
v_call: TRBV2
j_call: TRBJ2-2

cdr3_nt: TGCGCCAGCAGCCAAGAAGCTTGGAGGAACACTGAAGCTTTCTTT
cdr3_aa: CASSQEAWRNTEAFF
d_call: -
clone_size: -
v_call: TRBV4-1
j_call: TRBJ1-1

cdr3_nt: TGTGCCAGCAGTTACCCCACTAGCGGCCAAGAGACCCAGTACTTC
cdr3_aa: CASSYPTSGQETQYF
d_call: TRBD2
clone_size: -
v_call: TRBV6-2/TRBV6-3
j_call: TRBJ2-5

cdr3_nt: TGTGCCACGACCGACAGGACCCCTAGCAATCAGCCCCAGCATTTT
cdr3_aa: CATTDRTPSNQPQHF
d_call: -
clone_size: -
v_call: TRBV19
j_call: TRBJ1-5

cdr3_nt: TGTGCCAGCAGTGAAACGACAGGAGAAATCTATGGCTACACCTTC
cdr3_aa: CASSETTGEIYGYTF
d_call: -
clone_size: -
v_call: TRBV2
j_call: TRBJ1-2

cdr3_nt: TGTGCCAGCAGCTTGGCCGGGGGGGAATGGGCCGGGGAGCTGTTTTTT
cdr3_aa: CASSLAGGEWAGELFF
d_call: TRBD2
clone_size: few
v_call: TRBV5-6
j_call: TRBJ2-2

cdr3_nt: TGCGCCAGCAGCATCGGACAGGGGCTTAATAACTATGGCTACACCTTC
cdr3_aa: CASSIGQGLNNYGYTF
d_call: TRBD1
clone_size: -
v_call: TRBV5-1
j_call: TRBJ1-2

cdr3_nt: TGTGCCAGTAGTATTAACAGGAACACCGGGGAGCTGTTTTTT
cdr3_aa: CASSINRNTGELFF
d_call: -
clone_size: few
v_call: TRBV19
j_call: TRBJ2-2

cdr3_nt: TGTGCCAGCAGCCAAGTGGCAGGCGAACATGGCTACACCTTC
cdr3_aa: CASSQVAGEHGYTF
d_call: -
clone_size: -
v_call: TRBV3-1/TRBV3-2
j_call: TRBJ1-2

cdr3_nt: TGTGCCAGCAGCTTGCCAGTTAACTATGGCTACACCTTC
cdr3_aa: CASSLPVNYGYTF
d_call: -
clone_size: -
v_call: TRBV5-4
j_call: TRBJ1-2

cdr3_nt: TGCGCCAGCAGCCAAGAGACAGGGCCTAATCAGCCCCAGCATTTT
cdr3_aa: CASSQETGPNQPQHF
d_call: TRBD1
clone_size: -
v_call: TRBV4-1
j_call: TRBJ1-5

cdr3_nt: TGTGCCAGCAGCGTAGCCCCAACAGGGGGGGGATACTATGGCTACACCTTC
cdr3_aa: CASSVAPTGGGYYGYTF
d_call: TRBD1
clone_size: -
v_call: TRBV9
j_call: TRBJ1-2

cdr3_nt: TGTGCCAGCAGCCCGAGACTGGATAATTCACCCCTCCACTTT
cdr3_aa: CASSPRLDNSPLHF
d_call: -
clone_size: -
v_call: TRBV7-9
j_call: TRBJ1-6

cdr3_nt: TGTGCCTGGAGCCGGAGGGACAGGGGCGACTATGGCTACACCTTC
cdr3_aa: CAWSRRDRGDYGYTF
d_call: TRBD1
clone_size: -
v_call: TRBV30
j_call: TRBJ1-2

cdr3_nt: TGTGCCAGCAGCCCGACAGGGACGGACACTGAAGCTTTCTTT
cdr3_aa: CASSPTGTDTEAFF
d_call: TRBD1
clone_size: -
v_call: TRBV7-9
j_call: TRBJ1-1

cdr3_nt: TGTGCCAGCAGCCCGCATGCGGCTCGACTTGATACGCAGTATTTT
cdr3_aa: CASSPHAARLDTQYF
d_call: -
clone_size: -
v_call: TRBV7-3
j_call: TRBJ2-3

cdr3_nt: TGTGCCAGCAGAACAACCGGGACAGGGAGCTACGAGCAGTACTTC
cdr3_aa: CASRTTGTGSYEQYF
d_call: TRBD1
clone_size: -
v_call: TRBV6-5
j_call: TRBJ2-7

cdr3_nt: TGTGCCAGCAGCCCCAGAGGGGGTAGCTCCTATAATTCACCCCTCCACTTT
cdr3_aa: CASSPRGGSSYNSPLHF
d_call: -
clone_size: -
v_call: TRBV7-9
j_call: TRBJ1-6

cdr3_nt: TGCGCCAGCAGCTTGACAGTCCGCACAGGGAATGAGCAGTTCTTC
cdr3_aa: CASSLTVRTGNEQFF
d_call: -
clone_size: once
v_call: TRBV5-1
j_call: TRBJ2-1

cdr3_nt: TGTGCCAGCAGCACAACGGGACTAGCGGGGGCCCCGAACACCGGGGAGCTGTTTTTT
cdr3_aa: CASSTTGLAGAPNTGELFF
d_call: TRBD2
clone_size: -
v_call: TRBV9
j_call: TRBJ2-2